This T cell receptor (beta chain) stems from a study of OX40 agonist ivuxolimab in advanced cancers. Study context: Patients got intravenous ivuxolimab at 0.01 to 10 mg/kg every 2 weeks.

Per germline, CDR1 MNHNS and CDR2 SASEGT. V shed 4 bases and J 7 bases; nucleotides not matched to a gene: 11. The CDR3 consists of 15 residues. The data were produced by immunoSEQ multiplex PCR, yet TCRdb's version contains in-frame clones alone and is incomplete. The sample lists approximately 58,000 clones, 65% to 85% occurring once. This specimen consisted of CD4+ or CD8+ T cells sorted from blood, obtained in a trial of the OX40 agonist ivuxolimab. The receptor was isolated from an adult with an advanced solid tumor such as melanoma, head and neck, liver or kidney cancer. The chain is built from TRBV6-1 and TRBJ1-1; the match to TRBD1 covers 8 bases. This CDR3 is CASSAQSTGAIEAFF. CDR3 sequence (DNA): TGTGCCAGCAGTGCCCAATCGACAGGGGCCATTGAAGCTTTCTTT.